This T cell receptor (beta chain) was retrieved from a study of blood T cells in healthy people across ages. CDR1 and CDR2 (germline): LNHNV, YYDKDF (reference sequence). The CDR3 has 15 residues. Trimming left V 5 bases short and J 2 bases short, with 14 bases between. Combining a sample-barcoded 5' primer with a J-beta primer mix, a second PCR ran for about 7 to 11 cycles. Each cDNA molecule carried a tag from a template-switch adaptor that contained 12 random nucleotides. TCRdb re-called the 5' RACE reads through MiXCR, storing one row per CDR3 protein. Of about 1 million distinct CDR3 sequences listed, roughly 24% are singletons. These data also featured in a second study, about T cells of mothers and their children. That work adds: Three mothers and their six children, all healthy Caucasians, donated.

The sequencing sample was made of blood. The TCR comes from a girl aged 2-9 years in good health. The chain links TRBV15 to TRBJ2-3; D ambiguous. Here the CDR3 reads CATSPRLGATDTQYF. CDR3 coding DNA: TGTGCCACCAGCCCAAGGTTGGGCGCCACAGATACGCAGTATTTT.